This entry features one T cell receptor beta chain sequence. CDR1 is SQVTM and CDR2 is ANQGSEA in the germline V gene. The V end was cut by 0 bases, the J end by 3 bases, with 8 bases between. CDR3 length: 13 amino acids. This specimen comes from a study of blood T cell repertoires in COVID-19. Authors' processing steps: Nucleated cell number was recorded as an estimate derived from reference gene primer amplification. Generated by immunoSEQ multiplex PCR, the TCRdb table keeps only in-frame clones and is missing some. V and J calls and clone size are copied from that table; D and trimming were computed from the DNA. The table shows hundreds of thousands of clones, with approximately 90% occurring only once. Among Cohort 3 donors, those recovered had two negative PCRs, clearance, or symptom resolution.

Sequenced sample: PBMCs or T cells enriched from blood (not recorded which). The chain has TRBV29-1 and TRBJ1-2; D is perhaps TRBD1 (5 bases). The source of this sequence is a young man who had recovered from COVID-19. CDR3 coding DNA: TGCAGCGTTGAAGATCCAGGGCACTATGGCTACACCTTC. Residues: CSVEDPGHYGYTF.